The present entry profiles one T cell receptor (beta chain) with its context. The time point here: patch test 2, 6 weeks after DPC sensitization. Treatment specified: therapeutic diphenylcyclopropenone sensitization with weekly scalp DPC. The sample is drawn from a study of human T cells and chemical hapten exposure. Across the study: 2% DPC applied to a 2 cm by 2 cm arm area sensitized donors.

The CDR3 is made up of 16 amino acids. After removal of 6 bases from V and 3 bases from J, the junction contained 10 bases not matched to a gene. CDR1 is MNHNS, CDR2 SASEGT, per germline. A single record per CDR3 protein comes from TCRdb applying MiXCR to the RACE reads. The table has about 350,000 distinct CDR3 sequences, about 6.3% seen once. The material sequenced was whole blood, taken in connection with sensitization to the hapten diphenylcyclopropenone (DPC). The rearrangement uses TRBV6-1 and TRBJ1-5; 8 positions agree with TRBD1. This sequence originates from a woman aged 18-29 years with alopecia areata. Some clones in this sample may be carry-over from other donors' samples. The CDR3 sequence: CASRPGQAFSNQPQHF. The CDR3 coding sequence is TGTGCCAGCAGACCGGGACAGGCCTTTTCCAATCAGCCCCAGCATTTT.